A selection of T cell receptor beta chains follows, all from one sample in a study of CD8 T cells in Susac syndrome. A single record per CDR3 protein comes from TCRdb applying MiXCR to the immunoSEQ multiplex PCR reads. The sample gives some 300,000 distinct CDR3 sequences, about 88% of which show up once; approximately 0.2% is in the top ten. Sequenced input: CD8+ T cells from PBMCs. The receptor set was obtained from a human donor with multiple sclerosis. Both conserved end residues are part of each CDR3. Fields, in order: V gene, D gene, clone size, J gene, CDR3 DNA, CDR3 protein. The D gene is left open where the match is weak. Size tells how often a clone was seen (once, few, many) or the class of an expanded clone, and some rows leave it out.

v_gene: TRBV7-9
d_gene: NA
abundance: NA
j_gene: TRBJ2-1
CDR3nt: TGTGCCAGCTGGGCCTCCACCGGGGCCTACAATGAGCAGTTCTTC
CDR3aa: CASWASTGAYNEQFF

v_gene: TRBV2
d_gene: TRBD2
abundance: NA
j_gene: TRBJ2-5
CDR3nt: TGTGCCAGCAGCCCCACAATTCTAGCGGGGGCACAAGAGACCCAGTACTTC
CDR3aa: CASSPTILAGAQETQYF

v_gene: TRBV12-3/TRBV12-4
d_gene: NA
abundance: NA
j_gene: TRBJ2-3
CDR3nt: TGTGCCAGCAGTACAATGGGGGCGGGCACGCTAAGCACAGATACGCAGTATTTT
CDR3aa: CASSTMGAGTLSTDTQYF

v_gene: TRBV5-8
d_gene: TRBD1
abundance: NA
j_gene: TRBJ1-5
CDR3nt: TGTGCCAGCAGCCCTATAGGGGACAGGGGGCCGGATCAGCCCCAGCATTTT
CDR3aa: CASSPIGDRGPDQPQHF

v_gene: TRBV5-1
d_gene: NA
abundance: once
j_gene: TRBJ2-1
CDR3nt: TGCGCCAGCAGCTTGTCGCCCATGGGGGGATACAATGAGCAGTTCTTC
CDR3aa: CASSLSPMGGYNEQFF

v_gene: TRBV9
d_gene: NA
abundance: NA
j_gene: TRBJ2-1
CDR3nt: TGTGCCAGCAGCGGAGGGCTCGGGACCGAGGGGGAGTTCTTC
CDR3aa: CASSGGLGTEGEFF

v_gene: TRBV9
d_gene: NA
abundance: NA
j_gene: TRBJ2-1
CDR3nt: TGTGCCAGCAGCTCCTGGGGGGAGCGATTTACCGATGAGCAGTTCTTC
CDR3aa: CASSSWGERFTDEQFF

v_gene: TRBV27
d_gene: TRBD1
abundance: NA
j_gene: TRBJ1-2
CDR3nt: TGTGCCAGCAGTCACGGGACAGCATATGGCTACACCTTC
CDR3aa: CASSHGTAYGYTF

v_gene: TRBV27
d_gene: NA
abundance: NA
j_gene: TRBJ2-1
CDR3nt: TGTGCCAGCAGTAGCCCTACACGCCGCGAGCAACAACAGTTCTTC
CDR3aa: CASSSPTRREQQQFF

v_gene: TRBV28
d_gene: TRBD1
abundance: NA
j_gene: TRBJ2-3
CDR3nt: TGTGCCAGCAGTTTGGCCGGGACAGGGGGGCACGATACGCAGTATTTT
CDR3aa: CASSLAGTGGHDTQYF

v_gene: TRBV7-9
d_gene: TRBD2
abundance: NA
j_gene: TRBJ2-2
CDR3nt: TGTGCCAGCAGCTTAAAACAGCGGGGGAGCTCGAACACCGGGGAGCTGTTTTTT
CDR3aa: CASSLKQRGSSNTGELFF

v_gene: TRBV6-2/TRBV6-3
d_gene: TRBD2
abundance: NA
j_gene: TRBJ2-3
CDR3nt: TGTGCCAGCAGTTACCCCGGGGGGGTTGCAGATACGCAGTATTTT
CDR3aa: CASSYPGGVADTQYF

v_gene: TRBV10-3
d_gene: TRBD1
abundance: NA
j_gene: TRBJ1-4
CDR3nt: TGTGCCATCAGTGTTGACAGGGGCTCTGAAAAACTGTTTTTT
CDR3aa: CAISVDRGSEKLFF

v_gene: TRBV14
d_gene: NA
abundance: NA
j_gene: TRBJ2-4
CDR3nt: TGTGCCAGCAGCCAAGTAATCAGGGCCTTAGCCAAAAACATTCAGTACTTC
CDR3aa: CASSQVIRALAKNIQYF